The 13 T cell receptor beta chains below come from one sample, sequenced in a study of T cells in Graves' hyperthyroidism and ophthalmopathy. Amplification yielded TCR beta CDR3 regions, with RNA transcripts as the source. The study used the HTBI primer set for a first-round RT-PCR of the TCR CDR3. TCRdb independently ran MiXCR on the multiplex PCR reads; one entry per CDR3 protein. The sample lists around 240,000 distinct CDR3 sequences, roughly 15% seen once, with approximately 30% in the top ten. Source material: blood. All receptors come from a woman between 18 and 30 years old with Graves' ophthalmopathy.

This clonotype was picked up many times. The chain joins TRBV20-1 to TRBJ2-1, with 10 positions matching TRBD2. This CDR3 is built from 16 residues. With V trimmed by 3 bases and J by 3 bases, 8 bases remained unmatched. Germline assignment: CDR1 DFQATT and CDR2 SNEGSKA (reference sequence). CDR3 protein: CSARDQRTSGYNEQFF. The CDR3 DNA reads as TGCAGTGCTAGGGACCAACGGACTAGCGGCTACAATGAGCAGTTCTTC.

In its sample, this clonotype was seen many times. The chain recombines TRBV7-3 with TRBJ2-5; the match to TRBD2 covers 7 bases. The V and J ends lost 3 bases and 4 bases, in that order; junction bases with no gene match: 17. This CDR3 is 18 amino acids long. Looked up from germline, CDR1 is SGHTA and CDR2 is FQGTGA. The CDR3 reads CASSLVLANRPRRETQYF. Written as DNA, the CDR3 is TGTGCCAGCAGCTTGGTACTAGCGAACCGACCTAGGAGAGAGACCCAGTACTTC.

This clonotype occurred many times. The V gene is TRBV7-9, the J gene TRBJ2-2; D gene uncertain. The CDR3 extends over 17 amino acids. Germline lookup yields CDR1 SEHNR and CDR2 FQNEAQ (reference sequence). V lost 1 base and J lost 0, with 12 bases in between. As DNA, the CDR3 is TGTGCCAGCAGCTTAGTCTTCGACCACGCGAACACCGGGGAGCTGTTTTTT. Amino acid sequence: CASSLVFDHANTGELFF.

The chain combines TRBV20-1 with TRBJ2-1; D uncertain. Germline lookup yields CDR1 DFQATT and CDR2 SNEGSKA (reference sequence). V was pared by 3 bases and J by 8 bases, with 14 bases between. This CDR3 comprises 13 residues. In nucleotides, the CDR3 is TGCAGTGCTAGGGAAGCGTTCGGTCATGAGCAGTTCTTC. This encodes CSAREAFGHEQFF.

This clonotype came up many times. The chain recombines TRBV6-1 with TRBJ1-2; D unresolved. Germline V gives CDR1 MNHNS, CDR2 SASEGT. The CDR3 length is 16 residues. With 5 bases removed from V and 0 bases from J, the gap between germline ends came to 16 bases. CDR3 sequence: CASSSFDGQPNYGYTF. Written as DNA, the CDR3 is TGTGCCAGCAGTTCCTTCGACGGTCAGCCTAACTATGGCTACACCTTC.

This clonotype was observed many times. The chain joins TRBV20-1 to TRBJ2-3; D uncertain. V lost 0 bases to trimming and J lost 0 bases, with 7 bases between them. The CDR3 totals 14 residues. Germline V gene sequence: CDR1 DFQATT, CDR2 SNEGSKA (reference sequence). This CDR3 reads CSAREWQSTDTQYF. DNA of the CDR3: TGCAGTGCTAGAGAGTGGCAGAGCACAGATACGCAGTATTTT.

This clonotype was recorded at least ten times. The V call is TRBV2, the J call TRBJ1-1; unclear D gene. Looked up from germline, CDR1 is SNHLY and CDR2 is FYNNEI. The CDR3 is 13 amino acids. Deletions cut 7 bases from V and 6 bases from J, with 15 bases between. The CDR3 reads CASIPTGGPEAFF. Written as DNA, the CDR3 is TGTGCCAGCATCCCCACGGGCGGCCCTGAAGCTTTCTTT.

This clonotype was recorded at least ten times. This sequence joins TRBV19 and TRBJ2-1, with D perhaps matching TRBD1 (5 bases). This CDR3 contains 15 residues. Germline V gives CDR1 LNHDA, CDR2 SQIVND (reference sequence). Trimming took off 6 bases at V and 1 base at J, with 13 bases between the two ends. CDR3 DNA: TGTGCCAGTAGCAGTAAGGGGTGGTCCTACAATGAGCAGTTCTTC. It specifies CASSSKGWSYNEQFF.

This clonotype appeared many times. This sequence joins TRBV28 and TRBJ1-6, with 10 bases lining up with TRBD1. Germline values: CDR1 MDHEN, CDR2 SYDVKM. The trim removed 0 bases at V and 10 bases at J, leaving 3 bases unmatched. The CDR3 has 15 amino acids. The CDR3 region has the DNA TGTGCCAGCAGTTTATGGGGGACAGGGGTCTCACCCCTCCACTTT. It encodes CASSLWGTGVSPLHF.

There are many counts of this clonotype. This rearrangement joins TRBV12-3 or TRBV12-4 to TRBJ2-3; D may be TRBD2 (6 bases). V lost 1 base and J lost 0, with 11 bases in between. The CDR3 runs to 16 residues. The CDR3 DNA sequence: TGTGCCAGCAGTTTAGGGGACTTCACTAGCACAGATACGCAGTATTTT. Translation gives CASSLGDFTSTDTQYF.

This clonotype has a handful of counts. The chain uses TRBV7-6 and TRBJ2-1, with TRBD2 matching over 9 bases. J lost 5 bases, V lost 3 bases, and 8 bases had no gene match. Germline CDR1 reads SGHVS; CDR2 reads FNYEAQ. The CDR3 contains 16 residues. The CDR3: CASSLLGTSLHNEQFF. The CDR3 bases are TGTGCCAGCAGCTTGCTCGGGACTAGCCTCCACAATGAGCAGTTCTTC.

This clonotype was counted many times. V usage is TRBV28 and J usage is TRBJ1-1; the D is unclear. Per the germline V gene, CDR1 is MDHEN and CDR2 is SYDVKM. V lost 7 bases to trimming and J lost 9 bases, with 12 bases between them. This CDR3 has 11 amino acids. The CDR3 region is CASTQSSQAFF. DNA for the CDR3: TGTGCCAGCACTCAGTCCTCCCAAGCTTTCTTT.

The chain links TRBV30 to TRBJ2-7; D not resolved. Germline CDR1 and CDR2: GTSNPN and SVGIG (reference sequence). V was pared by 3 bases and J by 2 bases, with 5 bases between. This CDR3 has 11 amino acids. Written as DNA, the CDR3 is TGTGCCTGGAGCGGCCCCTACGAGCAGTACTTC. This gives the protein CAWSGPYEQYF.